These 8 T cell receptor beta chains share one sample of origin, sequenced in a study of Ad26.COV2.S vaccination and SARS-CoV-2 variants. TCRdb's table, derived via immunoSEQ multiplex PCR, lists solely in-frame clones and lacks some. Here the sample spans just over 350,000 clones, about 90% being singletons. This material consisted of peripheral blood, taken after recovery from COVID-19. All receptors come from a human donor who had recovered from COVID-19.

The CDR3: CASSGGVSSGSYNSPLHF. The CDR3 nucleotides are TGTGCCAGCTCAGGGGGAGTAAGTTCGGGCTCCTATAATTCACCCCTCCACTTT. V usage is TRBV19 and J usage is TRBJ1-6; 7 bases agree with TRBD1. Germline CDR1 LNHDA, CDR2 SQIVND (reference sequence). CDR3 length: 18 residues. V lost 9 bases to trimming and J lost 0 bases; unmatched junction nucleotides: 14. The whole variable domain, filled in from reference TRBV19 and TRBJ1-6, reads DGGITQSPKYLFRKEGQNVTLSCEQNLNHDAMYWYRQDPGQGLRLIYYSQIVNDFQKGDIAEGYSVSREKKESFPLTVTSAQKNPTAFYLCASSGGVSSGSYNSPLHFGNGTRLTVT.

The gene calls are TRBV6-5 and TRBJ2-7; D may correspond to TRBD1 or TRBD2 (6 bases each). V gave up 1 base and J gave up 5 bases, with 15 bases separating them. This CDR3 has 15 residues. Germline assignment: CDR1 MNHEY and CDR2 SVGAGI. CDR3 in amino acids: CASSYYLGGLNEQYF. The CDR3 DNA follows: TGTGCCAGCAGTTACTATCTGGGGGGCCTCAACGAGCAGTACTTC.

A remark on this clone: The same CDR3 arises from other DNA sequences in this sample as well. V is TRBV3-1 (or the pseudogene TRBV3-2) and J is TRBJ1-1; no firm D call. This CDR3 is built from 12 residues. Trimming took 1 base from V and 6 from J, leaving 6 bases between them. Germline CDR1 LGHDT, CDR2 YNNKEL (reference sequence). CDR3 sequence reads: CASSQGRAEAFF. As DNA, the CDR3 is TGTGCCAGCAGCCAAGGTAGGGCTGAAGCTTTCTTT.

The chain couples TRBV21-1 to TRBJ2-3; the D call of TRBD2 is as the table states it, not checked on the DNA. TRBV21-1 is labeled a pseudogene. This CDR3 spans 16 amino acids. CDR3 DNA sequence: TGTGCCAGCAGCACAACACTAGCGCTCGGCACAGATACGCAGTATTTT. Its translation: CASSTTLALGTDTQYF.

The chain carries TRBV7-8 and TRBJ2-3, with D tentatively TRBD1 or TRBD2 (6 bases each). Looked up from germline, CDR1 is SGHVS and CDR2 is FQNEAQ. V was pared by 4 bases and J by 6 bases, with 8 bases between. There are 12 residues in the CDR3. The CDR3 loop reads CASSSGADTQYF. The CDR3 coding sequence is TGTGCCAGCAGCTCGGGGGCGGATACGCAGTATTTT.

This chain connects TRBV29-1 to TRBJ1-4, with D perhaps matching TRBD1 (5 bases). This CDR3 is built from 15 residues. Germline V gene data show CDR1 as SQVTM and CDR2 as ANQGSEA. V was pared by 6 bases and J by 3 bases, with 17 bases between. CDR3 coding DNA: TGCAGCGTGACCTATTTGGGGGAAGCTAATGAAAAACTGTTTTTT. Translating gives CSVTYLGEANEKLFF.

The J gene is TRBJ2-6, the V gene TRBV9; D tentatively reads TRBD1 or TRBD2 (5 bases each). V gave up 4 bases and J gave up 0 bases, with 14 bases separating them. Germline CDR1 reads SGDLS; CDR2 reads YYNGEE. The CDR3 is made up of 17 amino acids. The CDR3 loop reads CASSPSGSFSGANVLTF. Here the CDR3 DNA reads TGTGCCAGCAGCCCCTCAGGGAGCTTCTCTGGGGCCAACGTCCTGACTTTC.

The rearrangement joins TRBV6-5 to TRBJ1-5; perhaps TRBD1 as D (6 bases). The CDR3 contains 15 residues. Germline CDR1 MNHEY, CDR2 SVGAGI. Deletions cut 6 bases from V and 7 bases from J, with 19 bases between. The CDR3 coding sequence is TGTGCCAGCAGGGAGGCAGGGGCCCGCGGGCAGCCCCAGCATTTT. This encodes CASREAGARGQPQHF.